This T cell receptor beta chain is drawn from a study of Ad26.COV2.S vaccination and SARS-CoV-2 variants. The overall study: Dosing was one shot or two shots 56 days apart. Broader study findings: Considerable breadth of spike-specific CD8+ and CD4+ T cell responses has reportedly been documented following vaccination. Breadth of non-spike TCRs did not differ between vaccinees and placebo recipients.

Treatment specified: 19 received Ad26.COV2.S at low or high dose, single or two shots; several received placebo; per-sample allocation not given. The samples date from day 63 after the first vaccine or placebo injection. Expression of Wuhan-strain SARS-CoV-2 spike came from the Ad26 vector that formed the vaccine. From germline, CDR1 is SNHLY and CDR2 FYNNEI. V gave up 4 bases and J gave up 0 bases; unmatched junction bases: 2. This CDR3 is 14 amino acids long. A note on this clone: The antigen is not known.

Profiled with immunoSEQ multiplex PCR; TCRdb holds only in-frame clones, not every one. The sample includes 500,000 or so clones, roughly 89% of them seen just once. This sequence was found in a person aged 18-65 years who received the Ad26.COV2.S COVID-19 vaccine or a placebo. The sample here was peripheral blood, taken in a trial of Ad26.COV2.S vaccine versus placebo. The rearrangement links TRBV2 to TRBJ2-5; TRBD1 matches at 7 bases. CDR3 nucleotides: TGTGCCAGCAGTGCCGGGACAGACCAAGAGACCCAGTACTTC. It specifies CASSAGTDQETQYF.